This record concerns one TCR beta chain sequence. Profiled with immunoSEQ multiplex PCR; TCRdb holds only in-frame clones, not every one. The top ten clones hold about 0.15% of a sample with approximately 80,000 clones, roughly 98% of them seen once. This entry comes from a study of technical replicates of blood from a handful of donors. The J segment lost 4 bases and the V segment lost 0 bases, leaving 4 bases of the junction unmatched. Germline loops: CDR1 MGHRA, CDR2 YSYEKL. The CDR3 runs to 16 residues. Sequenced: T cells isolated from PBMCs. The chain combines TRBV4-1 with TRBJ2-5, with 11 bases matching TRBD1. The source is a human donor in good health. This CDR3 is CASSQDLGTGGETQYF. CDR3 nucleotides: TGCGCCAGCAGCCAAGATCTTGGGACAGGGGGAGAGACCCAGTACTTC.